The 29 T cell receptor beta chains below were found in one sample sequenced in a study of T-cell reconstitution after alpha-beta-depleted transplantation in children. Preparation of the TCRbeta library was carried out with unique molecular identifiers. One entry per CDR3 protein, called by TCRdb with MiXCR from the PCR reads. The sample records 90,000 to 100,000 distinct CDR3 sequences, under 25% being singletons. Here the sequenced sample was PBMCs, taken before TCRalphabeta/CD19-depleted stem cell transplant. These receptor sequences come from a boy aged 2 to 10 with acute lymphoblastic leukemia, due to receive a stem cell transplant.

This clonotype was detected a few times. The V and J genes are TRBV6-1 and TRBJ2-1, with D maybe TRBD2 (6 bases). V lost 6 bases and J lost 4, with 16 bases in between. The CDR3 has 15 amino acids. From germline, CDR1 is MNHNS and CDR2 SASEGT. The CDR3 nucleotides read TGTGCCAGCAGCCTTTTTACTAGCTCTTACAATGAGCAGTTCTTC. Translation: CASSLFTSSYNEQFF.

This clonotype occurred a few times. The V gene is TRBV5-1, the J gene TRBJ2-5, with 7 bases matching TRBD2. The CDR3 has 15 amino acids. Germline lookup yields CDR1 SGHRS and CDR2 YFSETQ. With V trimmed by 2 bases and J by 5 bases, 9 bases remained unmatched. The CDR3 sequence is CASSLGNSGSETQYF. The CDR3 DNA sequence: TGCGCCAGCAGCTTAGGGAATAGCGGGTCGGAGACCCAGTACTTC.

This clonotype has a handful of counts. The chain carries TRBV6-2 or TRBV6-3 and TRBJ2-7; no firm D call. The CDR3 consists of 13 residues. The V gene's germline CDR1 is MNHEY and CDR2 SVGEGT. The V end lost 5 bases, the J end lost 3 bases, and 11 bases lay between the germline ends. The CDR3 protein is CASSQLLFYEQYF. The CDR3 bases are TGTGCCAGCAGTCAGTTATTGTTCTACGAGCAGTACTTC.

The chain combines TRBV7-9 with TRBJ2-1; maybe TRBD2 (5 bases). V shed 2 bases and J shed 9 bases, with 17 bases lying between them. The germline V gene encodes CDR1 SEHNR and CDR2 FQNEAQ (reference sequence). This CDR3 is built from 15 residues. The CDR3 sequence: CASSLFVRAAGEQFF. The CDR3 DNA reads as TGTGCCAGCAGCTTATTTGTAAGAGCGGCGGGTGAGCAGTTCTTC. Looking up the rest from reference TRBV7-9 and TRBJ2-1 gives the full variable domain: DTGVSQNPRHKITKRGQNVTFRCDPISEHNRLYWYRQTLGQGPEFLTYFQNEAQLEKSRLLSDRFSAERPKGSFSTLEIQRTEQGDSAMYLCASSLFVRAAGEQFFGPGTRLTVL.

J is TRBJ2-1 and V is TRBV12-3 or TRBV12-4, with a tentative D call TRBD2 (6 bases). Trimming took off 3 bases at V and 3 bases at J, with 18 bases between the two ends. CDR3 length: 17 amino acids. In DNA, the CDR3 is TGTGCCAGCAGTTTCGGTTTTGGCGGGGCAATCTACAATGAGCAGTTCTTC. Protein sequence: CASSFGFGGAIYNEQFF.

The V and J genes are TRBV5-1 and TRBJ2-3; 8 nucleotides match TRBD2. This CDR3 region has 14 residues. The V and J ends lost 2 bases and 5 bases, in that order; junction bases with no gene match: 4. Per the germline V gene, CDR1 is SGHRS and CDR2 is YFSETQ. CDR3 in DNA: TGCGCCAGCAGCTTCGGGGGGGCGGAAGATACGCAGTATTTT. Translating gives CASSFGGAEDTQYF.

In its sample, this clonotype was seen once. CDR3 in amino acids: CASAQLEQYF. The CDR3 region has the DNA TGTGCCAGCGCCCAGCTGGAGCAGTACTTC. The rearrangement links TRBV28 to TRBJ2-7; no reliable D call. The CDR3 runs to 10 residues. The germline V gene encodes CDR1 MDHEN and CDR2 SYDVKM. Trimming took 8 bases from V and 7 from J, leaving 9 bases between them. Full variable domain (missing parts from reference TRBV28 and TRBJ2-7): DVKVTQSSRYLVKRTGEKVFLECVQDMDHENMFWYRQDPGLGLRLIYFSYDVKMKEKGDIPEGYSVSREKKERFSLILESASTNQTSMYLCASAQLEQYFGPGTRLTVT.

The CDR3 loop is CASSPPGRPNEQFF. The CDR3 DNA reads TGCGCCAGCAGCCCTCCCGGGCGGCCGAATGAGCAGTTCTTC. The chain is built from TRBV5-1 and TRBJ2-1, with D unresolved. Germline CDR1 is SGHRS and CDR2 is YFSETQ. The CDR3 is 14 amino acids. V was cut by 4 bases and J by 7 bases, with 15 bases left in between.

The rearrangement links TRBV20-1 to TRBJ2-1; D is ambiguous. This CDR3 has 11 residues. Germline V gene sequence: CDR1 DFQATT, CDR2 SNEGSKA (reference sequence). V shed 5 bases and J shed 6 bases, with 8 bases lying between them. Here the CDR3 DNA reads TGCAGTGCTGTCCCTCTCAATGAGCAGTTCTTC. Translated, it gives CSAVPLNEQFF.

The table lists this clonotype with a few counts. The chain uses TRBV6-2 or TRBV6-3 and TRBJ2-7; a weak D match, TRBD1 (6 bases). V shed 8 bases and J shed 2 bases, with 19 bases lying between them. CDR3 length: 15 amino acids. Germline V lookup: CDR1 MNHEY, CDR2 SVGEGT. The CDR3 protein is CASRLIGTKTYEQYF. The CDR3 nucleotides are TGTGCCAGCCGGCTCATAGGGACAAAGACCTACGAGCAGTACTTC.

This clonotype was found a few times. The CDR3 nucleotides read TGTGCCAGCAGCTTGGAGCATAGTAACAATGAGCAGTTCTTC. Its protein is CASSLEHSNNEQFF. V gene TRBV7-2 combines with J gene TRBJ2-1; D gene unclear. With 3 bases removed from V and 5 bases from J, the gap between germline ends came to 11 bases. This CDR3 has 14 amino acids. The germline V gene encodes CDR1 SGHTA and CDR2 FQGNSA.

The table lists this clonotype with many counts. This chain joins TRBV28 and TRBJ2-3; maybe TRBD1 (6 bases). The CDR3 has 14 amino acids. The germline CDR1 and CDR2 sequences are MDHEN and SYDVKM. V was shortened by 6 bases and J by 2 bases, with 12 bases between the two germline ends. The CDR3 nucleotides read TGTGCCAGCAGACCACAGGGCAACACAGATACGCAGTATTTT. This sequence encodes CASRPQGNTDTQYF. The variable domain in full, completed from reference TRBV28 and TRBJ2-3, reads DVKVTQSSRYLVKRTGEKVFLECVQDMDHENMFWYRQDPGLGLRLIYFSYDVKMKEKGDIPEGYSVSREKKERFSLILESASTNQTSMYLCASRPQGNTDTQYFGPGTRLTVL.

This rearrangement joins TRBV9 to TRBJ1-3; D is perhaps TRBD1 (5 bases). Germline lookup yields CDR1 SGDLS and CDR2 YYNGEE. CDR3 size: 15 residues. The V end was cut by 4 bases, the J end by 0 bases, with 11 bases between. The CDR3 loop is CASSPGTYSGNTIYF. Here the CDR3 DNA reads TGTGCCAGCAGCCCCGGGACCTACTCTGGAAACACCATATATTTT.

This clonotype has just a few counts. The rearrangement links TRBV10-3 to TRBJ2-3; either TRBD1 or TRBD2 may fit D (5 bases each). V lost 8 bases and J lost 0, with 12 bases in between. This CDR3 contains 14 residues. Germline V gene data show CDR1 as ENHRY and CDR2 as SYGVKD. This CDR3 is CAIGGGSSTDTQYF. The CDR3 DNA reads TGTGCCATCGGTGGGGGATCTAGCACAGATACGCAGTATTTT.

The chain couples TRBV14 to TRBJ2-7, with a possible D match to TRBD2 (6 bases). V was trimmed by 3 bases and J by 3 bases, leaving 15 bases between them. The CDR3 totals 15 residues. CDR1 is SGHDN and CDR2 is FVKESK in the germline V gene. DNA of the CDR3: TGTGCCAGCAGCCATGAGGAGGGCTACGTCTACGAGCAGTACTTC. As protein: CASSHEEGYVYEQYF.

The CDR3 is CASSLGENFNQPQHF. For the CDR3, the DNA is TGTGCCAGCAGCTTAGGGGAGAACTTTAATCAGCCCCAGCATTTT. This chain uses TRBV7-8 with TRBJ1-5; D uncertain. The germline CDR1 and CDR2 sequences are SGHVS and FQNEAQ. This CDR3 comprises 15 residues. V was pared by 1 base and J by 4 bases, with 11 bases between.

Only a few counts were recorded for this clonotype. This rearrangement joins TRBV11-3 to TRBJ2-1, with TRBD2 identical over 7 bases. Unmatched junction bases numbered 12, after V lost 1 base and J lost 6 bases. CDR1 SGHNT and CDR2 YENEEA come from the germline V gene. The CDR3 length is 17 residues. CDR3 in amino acids: CASSLAVVGRESNEQFF. The CDR3 DNA follows: TGTGCCAGCAGCTTAGCGGTGGTCGGGCGGGAGTCCAATGAGCAGTTCTTC. Full variable domain (rest looked up from reference TRBV11-3 and TRBJ2-1): EAGVVQSPRYKIIEKKQPVAFWCNPISGHNTLYWYLQNLGQGPELLIRYENEEAVDDSQLPKDRFSAERLKGVDSTLKIQPAELGDSAVYLCASSLAVVGRESNEQFFGPGTRLTVL.

In regard to this clonotype: The junction departs from the called germline gene at one end, perhaps through a read error. V and J are TRBV20-1 and TRBJ1-2, with no clear D. Per germline, CDR1 DFQATT and CDR2 SNEGSKA (reference sequence). CDR3 length: 13 amino acids. CDR3 loop: CSARGLTNYGYTF. The CDR3 nucleotides read TGCAGTGCGAGAGGGCTAACGAACTATGGCTACACCTTC.

V usage is TRBV9 and J usage is TRBJ1-1; a weak D match, TRBD1 (5 bases). Germline V gives CDR1 SGDLS, CDR2 YYNGEE. The CDR3 contains 14 residues. CDR3 DNA sequence: TGTGCACCCCGGGACCCGGATTCTAACACTGAAGCTTTCTTT. Translating it yields CAPRDPDSNTEAFF.

This clonotype has just a few counts. This chain links TRBV18 with TRBJ2-1; D gene uncertain. V was clipped by 5 bases and J by 3 bases, with 14 bases between them. Germline values: CDR1 KGHSH, CDR2 LQKENI. This CDR3 has 15 residues. CDR3 coding DNA: TGTGCCAGCTCATCCAAGAGGACCGGCTACAATGAGCAGTTCTTC. Its translation: CASSSKRTGYNEQFF.

V usage is TRBV7-2 and J usage is TRBJ2-2; D may correspond to TRBD1 or TRBD2 (5 bases each). The CDR3 runs 14 residues. The germline V gene encodes CDR1 SGHTA and CDR2 FQGNSA. Trimming took 5 bases from V and 5 from J, leaving 12 bases between them. The CDR3 nucleotides are TGTGCCAGCAGCATACTCGAGGGGACCGGGGAGCTGTTTTTT. Translated, it gives CASSILEGTGELFF.

A remark on this clonotype: A read error may produce the germline difference seen at one junction end. The chain has TRBV12-3 or TRBV12-4 and TRBJ2-5; 7 nucleotides align to TRBD2. The CDR3 has 12 residues. DNA for the CDR3: TGTGCCAGCAGCCGGACTGGGGGGGTCCAGTCCTTC. The encoded protein is CASSRTGGVQSF.

The chain employs TRBV5-1 and TRBJ1-4; D uncertain. Per the germline V gene, CDR1 is SGHRS and CDR2 is YFSETQ. V was trimmed by 0 bases and J by 13 bases, leaving 13 bases between them. This CDR3 region has 13 residues. In DNA, the CDR3 is TGCGCCAGCAGCTTGGCCCCGCCGAGCGGACTGTTTTTT. Translating gives CASSLAPPSGLFF.

This clonotype showed up just a few times. The rearrangement joins TRBV20-1 to TRBJ1-2, with D maybe TRBD1 (6 bases). V gave up 5 bases and J gave up 7 bases, with 14 bases separating them. CDR1 and CDR2 from the germline V gene are DFQATT and SNEGSKA (reference sequence). The CDR3 consists of 12 residues. The CDR3 nucleotides are TGCAGTGCTGGATCAGGGGCCGGTGGCTACACCTTC. Protein: CSAGSGAGGYTF.

This clonotype was observed a few times. The rearrangement links TRBV4-1 to TRBJ2-7; 7 nucleotides align to TRBD1. The germline V gene has CDR1 MGHRA and CDR2 YSYEKL. The V and J ends lost 1 base and 0 bases, in that order; junction bases with no gene match: 6. The CDR3 extends over 16 amino acids. The CDR3 loop is CASSQVWQGDSYEQYF. For the CDR3, the DNA is TGCGCCAGCAGCCAAGTATGGCAGGGGGACTCCTACGAGCAGTACTTC.

The chain combines TRBV6-1 with TRBJ2-1, with TRBD2 matching 7 bases. Trimming removed 7 bases from V and 0 bases from J; junction bases left unmatched: 15. CDR1 and CDR2 (germline): MNHNS, SASEGT. The CDR3 has 18 residues. The CDR3 sequence is CASNGASGGVYSYNEQFF. The CDR3 DNA sequence: TGTGCCAGCAATGGGGCTAGCGGAGGGGTATACTCCTACAATGAGCAGTTCTTC.

This clonotype was recorded a few times. V usage is TRBV19 and J usage is TRBJ2-2, with 8 bases identical to TRBD1. CDR1 and CDR2 (germline): LNHDA, SQIVND (reference sequence). The length of the CDR3 is 13 residues. With 8 bases clipped from V and 6 bases from J, the junction kept 5 bases outside the gene matches. CDR3: CASLGQGPGELFF. Here the CDR3 DNA reads TGTGCCAGTCTCGGACAGGGCCCCGGGGAGCTGTTTTTT.

This clonotype occurred a few times. The chain recombines TRBV20-1 with TRBJ2-7, with 9 nucleotides matching TRBD2. This CDR3 region has 16 residues. From germline, CDR1 is DFQATT and CDR2 SNEGSKA (reference sequence). V trimming: 1 base; J trimming: 4 bases; junction bases outside the gene matches: 11. The CDR3 is CSARVGGLAGLYEQYF. CDR3 DNA: TGCAGTGCTAGAGTCGGTGGGCTAGCGGGACTTTACGAGCAGTACTTC.

The chain recombines TRBV4-3 with TRBJ2-7; either TRBD1 or TRBD2 may fit D (5 bases each). This CDR3 is 15 amino acids long. Germline lookup yields CDR1 LGHNA and CDR2 YSLEER. V dropped 2 bases and J dropped 0 bases, with 11 bases sitting between them. DNA for the CDR3: TGCGCCAGCAGCCAACAGGCAGGGAGCTCCTACGAGCAGTACTTC. It is translated as CASSQQAGSSYEQYF.